A single sample gave rise to the 32 T cell receptor beta chains below, sequenced in a study of blood T cell repertoires in COVID-19. The table came from immunoSEQ multiplex PCR; TCRdb's copy has only in-frame clones and leaves some out. Here the sample spans about 44,000 clones, around 84% being singletons. Sequencing was carried out using peripheral blood. Source of these receptors: a human donor in a cohort sampled during active COVID-19.

V is TRBV3-1 (or the pseudogene TRBV3-2) and J is TRBJ2-2; no reliable D call. This CDR3 contains 14 residues. V shed 0 bases and J shed 6 bases, with 8 bases lying between them. Germline V gene lookup returns CDR1 LGHDT and CDR2 YNNKEL (reference sequence). The CDR3 nucleotides read TGTGCCAGCAGCCAAGAGATACCGGCCGGGGAGCTGTTTTTT. Protein: CASSQEIPAGELFF.

The chain combines TRBV5-1 with TRBJ1-2; 7 bases match TRBD1. V lost 5 bases to trimming and J lost 1 base; unmatched junction nucleotides: 11. The germline V gene has CDR1 SGHRS and CDR2 YFSETQ. This CDR3 contains 16 residues. The CDR3 nucleotides are TGCGCCAGCAGAGCGACAGGGTCCGAATTTAACTATGGCTACACCTTC. Amino acid sequence: CASRATGSEFNYGYTF.

The CDR3 DNA follows: TGTGCCTGGAGTGTACAGGGTACCACTGAAGCTTTCTTT. Protein product: CAWSVQGTTEAFF. The chain recombines TRBV30 with TRBJ1-1; a weak D match, TRBD1 (6 bases). V was cut by 0 bases and J by 4 bases, with 9 bases left in between. This CDR3 region has 13 residues. Looked up from germline, CDR1 is GTSNPN and CDR2 is SVGIG (reference sequence).

The rearrangement uses TRBV27 and TRBJ2-3, with 7 bases that match TRBD2. Trimming cost V 0 bases and J 1 base; bases outside gene matches: 13. The CDR3 runs to 19 residues. Germline CDR1 reads MNHEY; CDR2 reads SMNVEV (reference sequence). CDR3 amino acids: CASSLSKGEAGRGTDTQYF. Written as DNA, the CDR3 is TGTGCCAGCAGTTTATCGAAAGGTGAAGCGGGGAGGGGCACAGATACGCAGTATTTT.

The chain uses TRBV10-3 and TRBJ2-7, with 7 bases that match TRBD1. V lost 10 bases to trimming and J lost 2 bases; unmatched junction nucleotides: 5. Per the germline V gene, CDR1 is ENHRY and CDR2 is SYGVKD. This CDR3 has 12 residues. CDR3 DNA: TGTGCCACCCGGGACAGCACCTACGAGCAGTACTTC. It codes for CATRDSTYEQYF.

The chain couples TRBV5-4 to TRBJ2-4, with a tentative D call TRBD2 (6 bases). This CDR3 region has 16 residues. With 4 bases removed from V and 2 bases from J, the gap between germline ends came to 16 bases. From germline, CDR1 is SGHNT and CDR2 YYREEE (reference sequence). This chain's CDR3 is CASSTTLGGSKNIQYF. The CDR3 DNA follows: TGTGCCAGCAGCACCACACTAGGAGGGTCCAAAAACATTCAGTACTTC. Together with reference TRBV5-4 and TRBJ2-4, the CDR3 gives the full variable domain: ETGVTQSPTHLIKTRGQQVTLRCSSQSGHNTVSWYQQALGQGPQFIFQYYREEENGRGNFPPRFSGLQFPNYSSELNVNALELDDSALYLCASSTTLGGSKNIQYFGAGTRLSVL.

This chain uses TRBV2 with TRBJ2-7; perhaps TRBD1 as D (5 bases). In germline, CDR1 is SNHLY, CDR2 FYNNEI. The CDR3 runs to 12 residues. V shed 6 bases and J shed 2 bases, with 8 bases lying between them. The CDR3 spells CASRGPTYEQYF. CDR3 sequence (DNA): TGTGCCAGCAGGGGGCCGACCTACGAGCAGTACTTC.

The J gene is TRBJ1-1, the V gene TRBV25-1; D is undetermined. The V gene's germline CDR1 is MGHDK and CDR2 SYGVNS. The CDR3 runs 15 residues. Trimming pared 4 bases from V and 0 bases from J, leaving 12 bases between. The CDR3 coding sequence is TGTGCCAGCAGTGGTGTTGGGCTATTGAACACTGAAGCTTTCTTT. Its translation is CASSGVGLLNTEAFF.

This clone has only one observation. The chain combines TRBV27 with TRBJ1-2; D possibly corresponds to TRBD1 (6 bases). V was cut by 5 bases and J by 2 bases, with 9 bases left in between. The CDR3 is made up of 13 amino acids. From germline, CDR1 is MNHEY and CDR2 SMNVEV (reference sequence). Here the CDR3 DNA reads TGTGCCAGCAGTGCCCAGGGGAACTATGGCTACACCTTC. This encodes CASSAQGNYGYTF.

The J gene is TRBJ1-1, the V gene TRBV19; 8 bases fit TRBD1. V was pared by 5 bases and J by 4 bases, with 9 bases of the junction left unmatched. Germline lookup yields CDR1 LNHDA and CDR2 SQIVND (reference sequence). The CDR3 totals 15 residues. CDR3 bases: TGTGCCAGTAGTCCAGGACAGGGATGGACCACTGAAGCTTTCTTT. Protein: CASSPGQGWTTEAFF.

The rearrangement links TRBV7-9 to TRBJ2-3; TRBD2 matches at 10 bases. Germline CDR1 is SEHNR and CDR2 is FQNEAQ (reference sequence). J was trimmed by 1 base and V by 1 base; bases with no gene match: 8. The CDR3 consists of 18 residues. The CDR3 is CASSLVLAGRAGTDTQYF. CDR3 bases: TGTGCCAGCAGCTTAGTACTAGCGGGGCGAGCAGGCACAGATACGCAGTATTTT.

The gene calls are TRBV2 and TRBJ2-7; 10 bases map to TRBD2. Germline V lookup: CDR1 SNHLY, CDR2 FYNNEI. The CDR3 sequence is 14 residues long. The trim removed 7 bases at V and 3 bases at J, leaving 6 bases unmatched. CDR3 sequence (DNA): TGTGCCAGCAATAGCGGGGGGCTATACTACGAGCAGTACTTC. This codes for CASNSGGLYYEQYF.

The rearrangement links TRBV5-8 to TRBJ1-6; maybe TRBD1 (5 bases). Trimming pared 1 base from V and 6 bases from J, leaving 11 bases between. The CDR3 is 15 residues long. CDR1 is SGHTS, CDR2 YDEGEE, per germline. This chain's CDR3 is CASSLRGRSNSPLHF. As DNA, the CDR3 is TGTGCCAGCAGCTTGAGGGGAAGGAGTAATTCACCCCTCCACTTT.

J is TRBJ1-2 and V is TRBV27; possibly TRBD1 for D (6 bases). Trimming stripped 6 bases from V and 4 bases from J, with 15 bases between. The length of the CDR3 is 14 residues. The germline CDR1 and CDR2 sequences are MNHEY and SMNVEV (reference sequence). The CDR3 loop reads CASRGFSTGYGYTF. The CDR3 coding sequence is TGTGCCAGCAGGGGTTTTTCGACAGGCTATGGCTACACCTTC.

The rearrangement links TRBV6-5 to TRBJ1-4; tentative D call: TRBD1 (6 bases). Germline V gene data show CDR1 as MNHEY and CDR2 as SVGAGI. This CDR3 spans 11 amino acids. Deletions cut 6 bases from V and 8 bases from J, with 7 bases between. CDR3 coding DNA: TGTGCCAGCAGACAGGGCGAAAAACTGTTTTTT. This codes for CASRQGEKLFF.

This clone came up once. DNA of the CDR3: TGTGCCAGCAGCCGGGGGGTGGATACGCAGTATTTT. Translation gives CASSRGVDTQYF. The chain couples TRBV3-1 (or the pseudogene TRBV3-2) to TRBJ2-3, with TRBD2 as a possible D gene (6 bases). The CDR3 length is 12 residues. CDR1 LGHDT and CDR2 YNNKEL come from the germline V gene (reference sequence). V was clipped by 4 bases and J by 6 bases, with 8 bases between them.

V usage is TRBV19 and J usage is TRBJ2-5; possible D gene TRBD2, 6 bases. The CDR3 length is 15 residues. Looked up from germline, CDR1 is LNHDA and CDR2 is SQIVND (reference sequence). Trimming took 5 bases from V and 0 from J, leaving 13 bases between them. This CDR3 reads CASSWGVSYQETQYF. CDR3 sequence (DNA): TGTGCCAGTAGTTGGGGGGTCTCGTACCAAGAGACCCAGTACTTC. The full variable domain, in which reference TRBV19 and TRBJ2-5 provide the parts outside the CDR3, is DGGITQSPKYLFRKEGQNVTLSCEQNLNHDAMYWYRQDPGQGLRLIYYSQIVNDFQKGDIAEGYSVSREKKESFPLTVTSAQKNPTAFYLCASSWGVSYQETQYFGPGTRLLVL.

This chain links TRBV19 with TRBJ2-5; TRBD2 aligns across 8 bases. J gave up 5 bases and V 4 bases, and 12 bases lay outside the gene matches. CDR1 is LNHDA, CDR2 SQIVND, per germline (reference sequence). The CDR3 extends over 16 amino acids. In nucleotides, the CDR3 is TGTGCCAGTAGTAGGGGCGGGAGCGGGGGACTGGAGACCCAGTACTTC. Its protein is CASSRGGSGGLETQYF.

The chain carries TRBV12-3 or TRBV12-4 and TRBJ2-1; D may be TRBD1 (5 bases). The V end was cut by 6 bases, the J end by 10 bases, with 13 bases between. This CDR3 contains 12 residues. The CDR3 DNA reads TGTGCCAGCAGCACTTCAGGGTTAGAGCAGTTCTTC. It codes for CASSTSGLEQFF.

This chain joins TRBV29-1 and TRBJ2-1; TRBD1 matches at 9 bases. The CDR3 has 14 residues. CDR1 and CDR2 (germline): SQVTM, ANQGSEA. V was pared by 3 bases and J by 7 bases, with 7 bases of the junction left unmatched. DNA of the CDR3: TGCAGCGTTGACGTGTCGGGACAGGGTAATGAGCAGTTCTTC. Translated: CSVDVSGQGNEQFF.

The V gene is TRBV6-1, the J gene TRBJ2-2; TRBD1 might be the D (5 bases). From germline, CDR1 is MNHNS and CDR2 SASEGT. V lost 1 base and J lost 4, with 7 bases in between. The CDR3 contains 14 residues. The CDR3 nucleotides read TGTGCCAGCAGTGAAGGACAGATCACCGGGGAGCTGTTTTTT. As protein: CASSEGQITGELFF.

This clone was found once. V is TRBV2 and J is TRBJ1-5, with no clear D. CDR1 is SNHLY, CDR2 FYNNEI, per germline. This CDR3 region has 11 residues. V lost 2 bases, J lost 15 bases, and 11 bases lay in between. As DNA, the CDR3 is TGTGCCAGCAGTGAACACAGCCTGGTGCATTTT. Encoded protein: CASSEHSLVHF.

This chain connects TRBV3-1 (or the pseudogene TRBV3-2) to TRBJ2-2; tentative D call: TRBD2 (5 bases). This CDR3 is 16 amino acids long. The germline CDR1 and CDR2 sequences are LGHDT and YNNKEL (reference sequence). Between the trimmed V and J ends, which lost 0 bases and 4 bases, there was a span of 12 bases. The CDR3 here is CASSQDSSSSTGELFF. The CDR3 coding sequence is TGTGCCAGCAGCCAAGATTCCTCTAGCTCCACCGGGGAGCTGTTTTTT.

The rearrangement links TRBV2 to TRBJ2-1, with 9 bases aligning to TRBD2. The CDR3 consists of 13 residues. From germline, CDR1 is SNHLY and CDR2 FYNNEI. V lost 11 bases and J lost 5; bases outside the gene matches: 7. The CDR3 is CAGKRGVHNEQFF. The CDR3 coding sequence is TGTGCCGGAAAGCGGGGGGTACACAATGAGCAGTTCTTC.

The chain employs TRBV7-2 and TRBJ1-2, with a possible D match to TRBD1 (6 bases). Germline assignment: CDR1 SGHTA and CDR2 FQGNSA. This CDR3 has 14 amino acids. Trimming removed 2 bases at V and 2 bases at J, with 9 bases between. Written as DNA, the CDR3 is TGTGCCAGCAGCTTATTTAGGGGGAACTATGGCTACACCTTC. As protein: CASSLFRGNYGYTF. Complete variable domain (other parts from reference TRBV7-2 and TRBJ1-2): GAGVSQSPSNKVTEKGKDVELRCDPISGHTALYWYRQSLGQGLEFLIYFQGNSAPDKSGLPSDRFSAERTGGSVSTLTIQRTQQEDSAVYLCASSLFRGNYGYTFGSGTRLTVV.

This clone was seen a single time. The chain recombines TRBV4-1 with TRBJ2-3; weak D call: TRBD2 (7 bases). In germline, CDR1 is MGHRA, CDR2 YSYEKL. V dropped 9 bases and J dropped 3 bases, with 19 bases sitting between them. The CDR3 is made up of 15 amino acids. Here the CDR3 DNA reads TGCGCCAGTACCCTTTATGGGGGGGCGACAGATACGCAGTATTTT. This sequence encodes CASTLYGGATDTQYF.

The rearrangement uses TRBV27 and TRBJ2-5, with TRBD2 identical over 7 bases. The CDR3 runs to 14 residues. Looked up from germline, CDR1 is MNHEY and CDR2 is SMNVEV (reference sequence). Trimming at V came to 5 bases and at J to 4 bases, leaving 7 bases not matched to a gene. This chain's CDR3 is CASSPGGSRETQYF. As DNA, the CDR3 is TGTGCCAGCAGTCCCGGGGGGTCACGAGAGACCCAGTACTTC.

This chain joins TRBV3-1 (or the pseudogene TRBV3-2) and TRBJ2-2, with TRBD2 matching over 7 bases. Trimming cost V 4 bases and J 5 bases; bases outside gene matches: 1. The V gene's germline CDR1 is LGHDT and CDR2 YNNKEL (reference sequence). This CDR3 comprises 13 residues. The CDR3 nucleotides read TGTGCCAGCAGCCGCGGGGGAACCGGGGAGCTGTTTTTT. Protein product: CASSRGGTGELFF.

The chain combines TRBV7-8 with TRBJ2-1; no firm D call. V was pared by 6 bases and J by 9 bases, with 9 bases between. Germline V lookup: CDR1 SGHVS, CDR2 FQNEAQ. The CDR3 totals 11 residues. CDR3 coding DNA: TGTGCCAGCAGTATTTCTTTTGAGCAGTTCTTC. This codes for CASSISFEQFF.

V usage is TRBV5-4 and J usage is TRBJ1-6, with D uncertain. CDR3 size: 13 residues. V gave up 0 bases and J gave up 10 bases, with 8 bases separating them. The V gene's germline CDR1 is SGHNT and CDR2 YYREEE (reference sequence). CDR3 sequence reads: CASSLDSSSPLHF. CDR3 in DNA: TGTGCCAGCAGCTTGGACAGTTCCTCACCCCTCCACTTT.

V usage is TRBV5-1 and J usage is TRBJ1-1, with 11 bases identical to TRBD1. The J segment lost 4 bases and the V segment lost 4 bases, leaving 9 bases of the junction unmatched. CDR1 is SGHRS and CDR2 is YFSETQ in the germline V gene. The CDR3 totals 16 residues. The CDR3 nucleotides are TGCGCCAGCAGCGCCGGGACAGGGGGACTCCTCACTGAAGCTTTCTTT. Translating gives CASSAGTGGLLTEAFF.

The chain is built from TRBV14 and TRBJ2-3; 9 bases agree with TRBD2. CDR1 SGHDN and CDR2 FVKESK come from the germline V gene. V dropped 4 bases and J dropped 2; count of bases not matched to a gene: 4. The CDR3 is 15 residues long. The CDR3 DNA follows: TGTGCCAGCAGCCGAGCGGGGGGCACCACAGATACGCAGTATTTT. It specifies CASSRAGGTTDTQYF.